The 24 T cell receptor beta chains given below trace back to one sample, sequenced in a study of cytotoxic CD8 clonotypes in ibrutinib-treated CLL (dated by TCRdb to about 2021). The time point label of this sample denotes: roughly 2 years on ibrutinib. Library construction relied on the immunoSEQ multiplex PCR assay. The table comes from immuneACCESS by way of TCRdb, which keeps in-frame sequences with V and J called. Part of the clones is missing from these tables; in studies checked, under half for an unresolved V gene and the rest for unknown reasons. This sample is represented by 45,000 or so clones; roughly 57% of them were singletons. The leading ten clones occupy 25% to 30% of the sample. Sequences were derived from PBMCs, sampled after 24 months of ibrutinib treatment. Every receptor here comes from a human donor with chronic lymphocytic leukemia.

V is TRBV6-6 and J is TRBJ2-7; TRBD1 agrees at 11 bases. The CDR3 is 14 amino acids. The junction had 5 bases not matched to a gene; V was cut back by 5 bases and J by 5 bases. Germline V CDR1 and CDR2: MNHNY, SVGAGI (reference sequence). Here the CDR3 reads CASSDPGQGDEQYF. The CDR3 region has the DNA TGTGCCAGCAGTGATCCGGGACAGGGGGACGAGCAGTACTTC.

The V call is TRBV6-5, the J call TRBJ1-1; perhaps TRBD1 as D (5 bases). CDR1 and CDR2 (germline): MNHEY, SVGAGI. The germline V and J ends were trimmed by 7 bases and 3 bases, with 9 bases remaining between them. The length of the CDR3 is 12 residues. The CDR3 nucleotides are TGTGCCAGCACCCCAGGGTACACTGAAGCTTTCTTT. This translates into CASTPGYTEAFF.

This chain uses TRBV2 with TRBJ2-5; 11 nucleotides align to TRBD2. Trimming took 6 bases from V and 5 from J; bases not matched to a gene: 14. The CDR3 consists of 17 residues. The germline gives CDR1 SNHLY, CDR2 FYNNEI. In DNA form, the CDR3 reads TGTGCCAGCAGCGAGGGCAAGACTAGCGGGGTGGGGGAGACCCAGTACTTC. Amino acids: CASSEGKTSGVGETQYF.

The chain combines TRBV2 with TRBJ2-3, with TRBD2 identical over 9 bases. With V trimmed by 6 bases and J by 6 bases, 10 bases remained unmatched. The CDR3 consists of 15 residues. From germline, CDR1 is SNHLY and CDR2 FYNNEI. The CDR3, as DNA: TGTGCCAGCAGGGCCTCCAGGGCGGGGGGGGATACGCAGTATTTT. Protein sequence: CASRASRAGGDTQYF.

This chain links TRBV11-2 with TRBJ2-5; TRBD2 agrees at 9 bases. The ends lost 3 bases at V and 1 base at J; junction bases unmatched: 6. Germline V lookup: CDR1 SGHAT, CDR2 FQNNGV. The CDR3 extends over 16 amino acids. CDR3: CASSFRWRGGQETQYF. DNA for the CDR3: TGTGCCAGCAGCTTTAGGTGGCGGGGGGGCCAAGAGACCCAGTACTTC.

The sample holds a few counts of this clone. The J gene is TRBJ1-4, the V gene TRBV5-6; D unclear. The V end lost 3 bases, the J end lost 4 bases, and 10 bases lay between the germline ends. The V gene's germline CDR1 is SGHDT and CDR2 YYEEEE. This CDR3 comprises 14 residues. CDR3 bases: TGTGCCAGCAGCTCGCCTGGTTTTAATGAAAAACTGTTTTTT. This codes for CASSSPGFNEKLFF.

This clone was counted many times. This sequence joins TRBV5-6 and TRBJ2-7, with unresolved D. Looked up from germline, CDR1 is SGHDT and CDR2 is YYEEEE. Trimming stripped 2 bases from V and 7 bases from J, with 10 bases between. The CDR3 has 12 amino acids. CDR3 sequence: CASSFGLGEQYF. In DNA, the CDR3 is TGTGCCAGCAGCTTCGGGCTCGGGGAGCAGTACTTC.

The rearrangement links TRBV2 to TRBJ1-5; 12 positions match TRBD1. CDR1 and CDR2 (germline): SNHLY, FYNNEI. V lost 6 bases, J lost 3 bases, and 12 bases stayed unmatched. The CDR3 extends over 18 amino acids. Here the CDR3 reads CASSHTKGTGGINQPQHF. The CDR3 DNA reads TGTGCCAGCAGCCACACCAAAGGGACAGGGGGCATCAATCAGCCCCAGCATTTT. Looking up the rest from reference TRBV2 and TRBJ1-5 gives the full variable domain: EPEVTQTPSHQVTQMGQEVILRCVPISNHLYFYWYRQILGQKVEFLVSFYNNEISEKSEIFDDQFSVERPDGSNFTLKIRSTKLEDSAMYFCASSHTKGTGGINQPQHFGDGTRLSIL.

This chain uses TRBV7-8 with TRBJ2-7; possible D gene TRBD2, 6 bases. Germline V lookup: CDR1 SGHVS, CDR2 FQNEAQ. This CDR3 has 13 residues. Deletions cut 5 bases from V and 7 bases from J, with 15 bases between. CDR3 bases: TGTGCCAGCAGCCAATCCGGGGGTGGAGAGCAGTACTTC. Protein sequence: CASSQSGGGEQYF.

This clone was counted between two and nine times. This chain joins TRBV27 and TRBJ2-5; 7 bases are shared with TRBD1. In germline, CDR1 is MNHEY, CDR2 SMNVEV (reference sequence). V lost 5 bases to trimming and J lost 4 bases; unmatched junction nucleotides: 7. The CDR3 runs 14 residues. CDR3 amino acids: CASSLTGPGETQYF. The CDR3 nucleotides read TGTGCCAGCAGTCTGACAGGGCCCGGAGAGACCCAGTACTTC.

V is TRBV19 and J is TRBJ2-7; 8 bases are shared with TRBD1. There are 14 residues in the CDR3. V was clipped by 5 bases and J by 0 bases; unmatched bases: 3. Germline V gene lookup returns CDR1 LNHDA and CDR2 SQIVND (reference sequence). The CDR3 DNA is TGTGCCAGTAGTCGGGACAGGCTCTCCTACGAGCAGTACTTC. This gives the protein CASSRDRLSYEQYF.

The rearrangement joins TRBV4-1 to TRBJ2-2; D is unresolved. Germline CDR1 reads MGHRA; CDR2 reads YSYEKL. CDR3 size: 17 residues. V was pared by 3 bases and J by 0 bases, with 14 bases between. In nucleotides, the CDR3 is TGCGCCAGCAGCCAGCACTTGGGGTCACCGAACACCGGGGAGCTGTTTTTT. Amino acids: CASSQHLGSPNTGELFF.

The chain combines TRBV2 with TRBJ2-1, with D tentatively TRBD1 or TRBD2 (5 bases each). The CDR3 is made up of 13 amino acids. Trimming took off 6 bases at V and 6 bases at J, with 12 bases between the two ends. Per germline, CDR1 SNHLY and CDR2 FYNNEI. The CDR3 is CASSSGPLNEQFF. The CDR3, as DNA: TGTGCCAGCAGCTCGGGACCGCTCAATGAGCAGTTCTTC.

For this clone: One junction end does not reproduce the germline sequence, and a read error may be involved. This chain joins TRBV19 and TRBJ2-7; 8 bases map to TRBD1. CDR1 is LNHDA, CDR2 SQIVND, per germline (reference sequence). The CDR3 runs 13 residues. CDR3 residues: CASSRDRFNEQYF. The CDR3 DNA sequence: TGTGCCAGCAGTAGGGACAGGTTCAACGAGCAGTACTTC.

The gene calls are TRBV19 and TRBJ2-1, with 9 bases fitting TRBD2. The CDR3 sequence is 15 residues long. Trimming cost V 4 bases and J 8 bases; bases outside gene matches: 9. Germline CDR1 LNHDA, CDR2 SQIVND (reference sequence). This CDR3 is CASSKKRGAEDEQFF. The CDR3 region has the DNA TGTGCCAGTAGTAAAAAGCGGGGGGCCGAGGATGAGCAGTTCTTC.

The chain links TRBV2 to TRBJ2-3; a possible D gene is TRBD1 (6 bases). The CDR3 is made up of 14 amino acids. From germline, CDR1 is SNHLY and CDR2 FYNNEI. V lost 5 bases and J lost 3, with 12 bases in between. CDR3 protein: CASSWQGPTDTQYF. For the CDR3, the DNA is TGTGCCAGCAGTTGGCAGGGGCCGACAGATACGCAGTATTTT.

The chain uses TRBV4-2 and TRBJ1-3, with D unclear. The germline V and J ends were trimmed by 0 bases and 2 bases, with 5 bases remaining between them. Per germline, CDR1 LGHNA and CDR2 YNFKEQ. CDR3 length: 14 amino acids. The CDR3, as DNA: TGTGCCAGCAGCCAAGAGGGCGCTGGAAACACCATATATTTT. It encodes CASSQEGAGNTIYF.

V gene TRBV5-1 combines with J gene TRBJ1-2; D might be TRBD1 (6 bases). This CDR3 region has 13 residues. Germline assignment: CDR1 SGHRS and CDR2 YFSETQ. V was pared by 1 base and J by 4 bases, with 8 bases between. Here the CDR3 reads CASSLLGGYGYTF. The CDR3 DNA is TGCGCCAGCAGCTTGTTAGGGGGCTATGGCTACACCTTC.

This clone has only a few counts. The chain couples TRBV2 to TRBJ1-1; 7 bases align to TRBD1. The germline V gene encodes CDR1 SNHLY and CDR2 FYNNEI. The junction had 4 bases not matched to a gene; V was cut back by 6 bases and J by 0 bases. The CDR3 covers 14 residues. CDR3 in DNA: TGTGCCAGCAGCGTGGGACAGTTGAACACTGAAGCTTTCTTT. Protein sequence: CASSVGQLNTEAFF.

The chain's CDR3 is CASSLEGLTDTQYF. DNA of the CDR3: TGTGCCAGCAGCTTGGAGGGCCTCACAGATACGCAGTATTTT. This sequence joins TRBV11-2 and TRBJ2-3, with a tentative D call TRBD2 (6 bases). Germline loops: CDR1 SGHAT, CDR2 FQNNGV. The V and J ends lost 3 bases and 2 bases respectively, with 9 bases between them. This CDR3 spans 14 amino acids.

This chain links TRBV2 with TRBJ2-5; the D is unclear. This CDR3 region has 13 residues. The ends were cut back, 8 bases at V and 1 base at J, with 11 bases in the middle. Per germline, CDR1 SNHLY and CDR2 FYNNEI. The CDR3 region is CASGRGIQETQYF. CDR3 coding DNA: TGTGCCAGCGGCCGAGGAATCCAAGAGACCCAGTACTTC.

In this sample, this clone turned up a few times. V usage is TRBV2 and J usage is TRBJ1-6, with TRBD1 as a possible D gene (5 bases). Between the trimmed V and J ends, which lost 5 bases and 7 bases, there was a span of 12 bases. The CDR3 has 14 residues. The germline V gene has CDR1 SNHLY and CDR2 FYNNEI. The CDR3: CASSTGRLNSPLHF. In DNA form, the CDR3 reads TGTGCCAGCAGTACGGGACGGCTGAATTCACCCCTCCACTTT. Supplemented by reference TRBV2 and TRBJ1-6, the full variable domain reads EPEVTQTPSHQVTQMGQEVILRCVPISNHLYFYWYRQILGQKVEFLVSFYNNEISEKSEIFDDQFSVERPDGSNFTLKIRSTKLEDSAMYFCASSTGRLNSPLHFGNGTRLTVT.

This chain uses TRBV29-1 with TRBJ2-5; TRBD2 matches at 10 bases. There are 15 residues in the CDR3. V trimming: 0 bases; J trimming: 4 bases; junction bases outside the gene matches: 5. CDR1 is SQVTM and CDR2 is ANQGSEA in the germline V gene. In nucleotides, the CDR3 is TGCAGCGTTGAAGAAACTAGCGGGGTAAGAGAGACCCAGTACTTC. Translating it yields CSVEETSGVRETQYF.

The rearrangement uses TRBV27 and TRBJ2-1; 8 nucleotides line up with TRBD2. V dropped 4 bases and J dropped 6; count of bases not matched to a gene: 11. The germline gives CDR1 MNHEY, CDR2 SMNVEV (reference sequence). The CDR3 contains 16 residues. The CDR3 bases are TGTGCCAGCAGTTCCTACCGGGGGGGCTCTTTCAATGAGCAGTTCTTC. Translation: CASSSYRGGSFNEQFF.